A single sample is the source of the 21 T cell receptor beta chains below, sequenced in a study of blood T cells in healthy people across ages. Then a second PCR, running roughly 7 to 11 cycles, was carried out with a sample-barcoded 5' primer and a J-beta primer mix. TCRdb processed the 5' RACE reads anew with MiXCR; each CDR3 protein has one entry. Of about 1.8 million distinct CDR3 sequences listed, roughly 49% are singletons. The sequencing sample was made of blood. Receptor source: a woman aged 40 to 49 in good health.

This clonotype was found once. The V gene is TRBV4-3, the J gene TRBJ2-7, with 8 bases identical to TRBD1. This CDR3 spans 16 amino acids. Germline trimming cut 2 bases from V and 0 bases from J; bases unmatched to any gene: 6. Looked up from germline, CDR1 is LGHNA and CDR2 is YSLEER. CDR3 bases: TGCGCCAGCAGCCAACCGCCAGGGGGCTCCTCCTACGAGCAGTACGTC. Protein: CASSQPPGGSSYEQYV.

This chain links TRBV6-5 with TRBJ2-3; the D gene is possibly TRBD2 (6 bases). From germline, CDR1 is MNHEY and CDR2 SVGAGI. CDR3 size: 16 residues. V dropped 5 bases and J dropped 3 bases, with 18 bases sitting between them. CDR3 residues: CASSPPTGRGTDTQYF. CDR3 in DNA: TGTGCCAGCAGTCCTCCTACCGGTCGGGGGACAGATACGCAGTATTTT.

This chain links TRBV20-1 with TRBJ2-6; 7 nucleotides line up with TRBD1. CDR1 and CDR2 from the germline V gene are DFQATT and SNEGSKA (reference sequence). With V trimmed by 7 bases and J by 0 bases, 12 bases remained unmatched. CDR3 length equals 17 residues. The chain's CDR3 is CSDNPGQFSSGANVLTF. The CDR3 coding sequence is TGCAGTGATAACCCGGGACAGTTCTCCTCTGGGGCCAACGTCCTGACTTTC.

This clonotype was seen more than once but under ten times. V and J are TRBV4-3 and TRBJ1-2, with D maybe TRBD1 (6 bases). The V gene's germline CDR1 is LGHNA and CDR2 YSLEER. Trimming removed 5 bases from V and 1 base from J, with 11 bases in between. The CDR3 runs to 14 residues. Here the CDR3 DNA reads TGCGCCAGCAGCTGGGAGGGGGATAACTATGGCTACACCTTC. Translating gives CASSWEGDNYGYTF.

CDR3 DNA: TGCAGTTCAGCTCTAGAAAGGTCCTACAATGAGCAGTTCTTC. Translation gives CSSALERSYNEQFF. V usage is TRBV20-1 and J usage is TRBJ2-1; D gene uncertain. Germline V gene data show CDR1 as DFQATT and CDR2 as SNEGSKA (reference sequence). V was clipped by 8 bases and J by 1 base, with 15 bases between them. There are 14 residues in the CDR3.

V and J are TRBV14 and TRBJ2-7; unclear D gene. The CDR3 totals 13 residues. The V end lost 8 bases, the J end lost 0 bases, and 11 bases lay between the germline ends. Germline CDR1 reads SGHDN; CDR2 reads FVKESK. CDR3 coding DNA: TGTGCCAGCTCCGGGTGGAGCTCCTACGAGCAGTACTTC. This gives the protein CASSGWSSYEQYF.

This clonotype was found a few times. The chain is built from TRBV4-1 and TRBJ2-7; D not resolved. The CDR3 length is 14 residues. The germline gives CDR1 MGHRA, CDR2 YSYEKL. V lost 0 bases to trimming and J lost 2 bases, with 8 bases between them. In DNA form, the CDR3 reads TGCGCCAGCAGCCAAGATCAAACAGCCTACGAGCAGTACTTC. Translated: CASSQDQTAYEQYF.

The rearrangement joins TRBV19 to TRBJ2-5, with D unresolved. This CDR3 is 13 amino acids long. Trimming left V 5 bases short and J 1 base short, with 8 bases between. From germline, CDR1 is LNHDA and CDR2 SQIVND (reference sequence). DNA of the CDR3: TGTGCCAGTAGTTCCAACTCCCAAGAGACCCAGTACTTC. This encodes CASSSNSQETQYF.

A note on this clonotype: A read error may account for a junction end that differs from germline. The rearrangement joins TRBV7-7 to TRBJ1-1; D gene uncertain. The CDR3 runs to 13 residues. Germline CDR1 is SSHAT and CDR2 is FNYEAQ (reference sequence). The CDR3 coding sequence is TGTGCTAGCAGCTCCCACATGAACACTGAAGCTTTCTTT. This translates into CASSSHMNTEAFF.

The chain recombines TRBV5-1 with TRBJ2-2; D is unclear. V was clipped by 0 bases and J by 2 bases, with 11 bases between them. Germline-derived CDR1 and CDR2 are SGHRS and YFSETQ. There are 16 residues in the CDR3. The CDR3 protein is CASSLGPLQNTGELFF. CDR3 DNA: TGCGCCAGCAGCTTGGGACCACTCCAAAACACCGGGGAGCTGTTTTTT. The whole variable domain, filled in from reference TRBV5-1 and TRBJ2-2, reads KAGVTQTPRYLIKTRGQQVTLSCSPISGHRSVSWYQQTPGQGLQFLFEYFSETQRNKGNFPGRFSGRQFSNSRSEMNVSTLELGDSALYLCASSLGPLQNTGELFFGEGSRLTVL.

The gene calls are TRBV4-3 and TRBJ2-6; D is perhaps TRBD2 (6 bases). Germline lookup yields CDR1 LGHNA and CDR2 YSLEER. The CDR3 is 21 residues long. Trimming took off 0 bases at V and 0 bases at J, with 21 bases between the two ends. The CDR3 loop is CASSQEGGRASYISGANVLTF. Here the CDR3 DNA reads TGCGCCAGCAGCCAAGAAGGAGGGCGGGCCTCGTACATCTCTGGGGCCAACGTCCTGACTTTC.

This sequence joins TRBV28 and TRBJ2-3, with 13 bases lining up with TRBD2. The V and J ends lost 6 bases and 9 bases, in that order; junction bases with no gene match: 9. CDR1 is MDHEN and CDR2 is SYDVKM in the germline V gene. The CDR3 extends over 15 amino acids. The CDR3 loop reads CASSKTSGGAETQYF. In nucleotides, the CDR3 is TGTGCCAGCAGCAAAACTAGCGGGGGGGCCGAAACGCAGTATTTT. Full variable domain (remainder filled in from reference TRBV28 and TRBJ2-3): DVKVTQSSRYLVKRTGEKVFLECVQDMDHENMFWYRQDPGLGLRLIYFSYDVKMKEKGDIPEGYSVSREKKERFSLILESASTNQTSMYLCASSKTSGGAETQYFGPGTRLTVL.

The chain recombines TRBV20-1 with TRBJ2-7, with D possibly matching TRBD1 (6 bases). The germline V gene has CDR1 DFQATT and CDR2 SNEGSKA (reference sequence). V lost 0 bases and J 1 base, leaving 13 bases between the germline ends. This CDR3 is built from 15 residues. Here the CDR3 DNA reads TGCAGTGCTAGAGATGGGGGCGCGGTATCCTACGAGCAGTACTTC. This sequence encodes CSARDGGAVSYEQYF.

This clonotype was counted between two and nine times. The V call is TRBV4-3, the J call TRBJ1-5, with D possibly being TRBD1 (5 bases). In germline, CDR1 is LGHNA, CDR2 YSLEER. The V gene lost 0 bases and the J gene lost 7 bases, with 16 bases spanning the gap. The length of the CDR3 is 16 residues. The CDR3 sequence: CASSQEIVQGGQPQHF. CDR3 in DNA: TGCGCCAGCAGCCAAGAGATTGTCCAGGGTGGACAGCCCCAGCATTTT.

In this sample, this clonotype turned up a few times. This sequence joins TRBV7-9 and TRBJ1-1; possible D gene TRBD1, 6 bases. Deletions cut 6 bases from V and 4 bases from J, with 15 bases between. This CDR3 region has 14 residues. Germline CDR1 and CDR2: SEHNR and FQNEAQ (reference sequence). CDR3 residues: CASSRHGGPTEAFF. In DNA form, the CDR3 reads TGTGCCAGCAGTCGCCACGGGGGCCCCACTGAAGCTTTCTTT. Filled out from reference TRBV7-9 and TRBJ1-1, the complete variable domain reads DTGVSQNPRHKITKRGQNVTFRCDPISEHNRLYWYRQTLGQGPEFLTYFQNEAQLEKSRLLSDRFSAERPKGSFSTLEIQRTEQGDSAMYLCASSRHGGPTEAFFGQGTRLTVV.

The chain has TRBV9 and TRBJ2-7, with a possible D match to TRBD2 (5 bases). V dropped 0 bases and J dropped 1 base, with 8 bases sitting between them. Germline V CDR1 and CDR2: SGDLS, YYNGEE. The CDR3 totals 14 residues. The CDR3 here is CASSVEAGSYEQYF. CDR3 DNA sequence: TGTGCCAGCAGCGTAGAGGCGGGTTCCTACGAGCAGTACTTC.

The CDR3 nucleotides are TGCAGTGCTAGAGATCTCTACCGGGGGGGCTGGGAGACCCAGTACTTC. Translating it yields CSARDLYRGGWETQYF. The rearrangement joins TRBV20-1 to TRBJ2-7; 8 bases line up with TRBD2. Gene TRBJ2-5 matches the end of the DNA better, so the J call may be wrong. Germline CDR1 and CDR2: DFQATT and SNEGSKA (reference sequence). The CDR3 length is 16 residues.

This chain's CDR3 is CSAGLAGGETQYF. The CDR3 coding sequence is TGCAGTGCGGGACTAGCGGGGGGGGAGACCCAGTACTTC. This chain joins TRBV20-1 and TRBJ2-5; 16 nucleotides line up with TRBD2. CDR1 and CDR2 from the germline V gene are DFQATT and SNEGSKA (reference sequence). This CDR3 contains 13 residues. After removal of 6 bases from V and 5 bases from J, the junction contained 0 bases not matched to a gene.

The chain recombines TRBV2 with TRBJ1-1; D uncertain. Germline V gives CDR1 SNHLY, CDR2 FYNNEI. This CDR3 is built from 14 residues. V shed 2 bases and J shed 2 bases, with 9 bases lying between them. This chain's CDR3 is CASSERSTNTEAFF. The CDR3 DNA reads as TGTGCCAGCAGTGAAAGATCAACAAACACTGAAGCTTTCTTT.

This clonotype was seen a few times. The chain employs TRBV4-3 and TRBJ2-1; 9 bases align to TRBD2. The CDR3 length is 14 residues. The V and J ends lost 5 bases and 9 bases, in that order; junction bases with no gene match: 8. Germline V gives CDR1 LGHNA, CDR2 YSLEER. CDR3 sequence reads: CASSTGLAAVEQFF. CDR3 coding DNA: TGCGCCAGCAGCACGGGACTAGCTGCCGTTGAGCAGTTCTTC.

This clonotype was counted a few times. The chain recombines TRBV6-5 with TRBJ1-2, with D perhaps matching TRBD1 (5 bases). The CDR3 length is 14 residues. Trimming removed 1 base from V and 4 bases from J, with 10 bases in between. Per the germline V gene, CDR1 is MNHEY and CDR2 is SVGAGI. The CDR3 DNA sequence: TGTGCCAGCAGTTACTTAGGGGTTAGCTATGGCTACACCTTC. Amino acids: CASSYLGVSYGYTF.